This T cell receptor (beta chain) was recovered during a study of cytomegalovirus exposure and HLA in healthy donors. Findings and caveats of the study: Sequencing had likely introduced a cluster of highly shared sequence variants as an artifact. The study assumed roughly uniform donor sequencing depth for presence/absence analyses. The authors enumerated under 200 TCR beta chains as linked to cytomegalovirus.

Vbeta (60) and Jbeta (13) primers were used in the PCR. Data came from immunoSEQ multiplex PCR; TCRdb stores just in-frame clones and leaves some out. The repertoire holds a few hundred thousand clones, with 65% to 90% as singletons. Concerning this clone: What it binds is not known.

Germline V gene data show CDR1 as SGDLS and CDR2 as YYNGEE. V shed 5 bases, J shed 5 bases, and the junction held 11 bases outside the gene matches. The CDR3 has 16 amino acids. The source is a girl aged 5-17 years in good health and CMV-seronegative. The V gene is TRBV9, the J gene TRBJ2-3; 10 bases fit TRBD2. The sequencing input was PBMCs. For the CDR3, the DNA is TGTGCCAGCAGTCCCGGATCAGCGGGAGGGGGAGATACGCAGTATTTT. As protein: CASSPGSAGGGDTQYF. The whole variable domain, remainder taken from reference TRBV9 and TRBJ2-3, is DSGVTQTPKHLITATGQRVTLRCSPRSGDLSVYWYQQSLDQGLQFLIQYYNGEERAKGNILERFSAQQFPDLHSELNLSSLELGDSALYFCASSPGSAGGGDTQYFGPGTRLTVL.